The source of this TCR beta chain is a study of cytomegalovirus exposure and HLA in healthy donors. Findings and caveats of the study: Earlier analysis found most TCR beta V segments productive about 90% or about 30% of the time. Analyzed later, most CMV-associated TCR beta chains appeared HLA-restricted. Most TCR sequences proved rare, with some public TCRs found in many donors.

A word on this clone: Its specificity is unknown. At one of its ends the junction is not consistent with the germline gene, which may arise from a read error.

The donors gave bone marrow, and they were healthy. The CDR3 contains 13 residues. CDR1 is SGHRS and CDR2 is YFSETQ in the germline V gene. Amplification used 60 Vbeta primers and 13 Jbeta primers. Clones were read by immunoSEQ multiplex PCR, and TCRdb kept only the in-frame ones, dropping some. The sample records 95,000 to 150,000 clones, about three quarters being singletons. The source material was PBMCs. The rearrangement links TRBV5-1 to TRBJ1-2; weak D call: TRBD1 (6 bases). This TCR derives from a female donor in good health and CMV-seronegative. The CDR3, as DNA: TGCGCCAGCAGCTCAGACAGGAGCTATGTCTACACCTTC. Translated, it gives CASSSDRSYVYTF.